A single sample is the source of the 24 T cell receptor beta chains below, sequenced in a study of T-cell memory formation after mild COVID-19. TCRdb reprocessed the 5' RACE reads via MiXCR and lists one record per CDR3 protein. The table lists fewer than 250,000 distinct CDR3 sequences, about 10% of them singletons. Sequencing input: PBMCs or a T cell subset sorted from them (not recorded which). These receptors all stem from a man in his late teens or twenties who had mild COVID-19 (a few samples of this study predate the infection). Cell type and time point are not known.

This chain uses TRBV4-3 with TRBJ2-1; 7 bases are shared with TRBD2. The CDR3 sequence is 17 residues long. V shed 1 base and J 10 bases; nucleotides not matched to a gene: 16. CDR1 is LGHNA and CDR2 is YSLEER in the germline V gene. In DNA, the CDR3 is TGCGCCAGCAGCCAAGTCCCCTCTAGCGGAGCCACCATCGAGCAGTTCTTC. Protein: CASSQVPSSGATIEQFF.

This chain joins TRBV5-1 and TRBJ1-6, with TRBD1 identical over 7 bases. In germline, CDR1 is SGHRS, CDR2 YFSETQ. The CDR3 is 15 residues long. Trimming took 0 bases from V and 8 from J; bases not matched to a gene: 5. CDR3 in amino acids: CASSLVDRADSPLHF. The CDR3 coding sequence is TGCGCCAGCAGCTTGGTCGACAGGGCTGATTCACCCCTCCACTTT.

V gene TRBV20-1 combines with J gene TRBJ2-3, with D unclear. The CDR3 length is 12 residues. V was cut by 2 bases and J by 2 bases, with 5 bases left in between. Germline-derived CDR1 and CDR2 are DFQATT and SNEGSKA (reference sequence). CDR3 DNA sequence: TGCAGTGCTAGACGAGTCACAGATACGCAGTATTTT. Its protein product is CSARRVTDTQYF.

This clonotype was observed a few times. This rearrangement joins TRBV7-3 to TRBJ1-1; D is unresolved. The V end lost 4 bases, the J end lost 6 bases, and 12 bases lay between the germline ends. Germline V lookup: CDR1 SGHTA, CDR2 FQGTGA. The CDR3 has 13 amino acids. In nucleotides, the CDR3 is TGTGCCAGCAGCTCAGCGGGCCGCCCTGAAGCTTTCTTT. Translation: CASSSAGRPEAFF. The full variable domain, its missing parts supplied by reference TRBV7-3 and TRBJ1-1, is GAGVSQTPSNKVTEKGKYVELRCDPISGHTALYWYRQSLGQGPEFLIYFQGTGAADDSGLPNDRFFAVRPEGSVSTLKIQRTERGDSAVYLCASSSAGRPEAFFGQGTRLTVV.

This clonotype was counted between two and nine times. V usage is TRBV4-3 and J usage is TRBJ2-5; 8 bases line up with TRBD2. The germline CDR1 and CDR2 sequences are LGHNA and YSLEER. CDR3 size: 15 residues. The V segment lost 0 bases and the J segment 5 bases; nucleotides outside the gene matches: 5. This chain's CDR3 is CASSQDGRGEETQYF. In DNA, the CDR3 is TGCGCCAGCAGCCAAGATGGGCGGGGGGAGGAGACCCAGTACTTC.

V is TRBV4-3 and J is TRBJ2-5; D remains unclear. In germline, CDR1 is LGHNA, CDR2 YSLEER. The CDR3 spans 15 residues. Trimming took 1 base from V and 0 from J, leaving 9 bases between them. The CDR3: CASSQGIGYQETQYF. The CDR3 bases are TGCGCCAGCAGCCAAGGAATAGGGTACCAAGAGACCCAGTACTTC.

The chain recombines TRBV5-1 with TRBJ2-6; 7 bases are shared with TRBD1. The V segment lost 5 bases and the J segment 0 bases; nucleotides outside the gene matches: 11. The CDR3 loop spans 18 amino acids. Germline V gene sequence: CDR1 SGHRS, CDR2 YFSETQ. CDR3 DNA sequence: TGCGCCAGCAGTCAGGGACAGATTCTCTACTCTGGGGCCAACGTCCTGACTTTC. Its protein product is CASSQGQILYSGANVLTF. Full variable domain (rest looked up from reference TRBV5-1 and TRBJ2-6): KAGVTQTPRYLIKTRGQQVTLSCSPISGHRSVSWYQQTPGQGLQFLFEYFSETQRNKGNFPGRFSGRQFSNSRSEMNVSTLELGDSALYLCASSQGQILYSGANVLTFGAGSRLTVL.

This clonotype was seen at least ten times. The CDR3 DNA reads TGCAGTGCTAGAAGCGTCCTTAGCTACGAGCAGTACTTC. It encodes CSARSVLSYEQYF. The V and J genes are TRBV20-1 and TRBJ2-7; D gene uncertain. The CDR3 length is 13 residues. CDR1 DFQATT and CDR2 SNEGSKA come from the germline V gene (reference sequence). V was clipped by 2 bases and J by 3 bases, with 11 bases between them.

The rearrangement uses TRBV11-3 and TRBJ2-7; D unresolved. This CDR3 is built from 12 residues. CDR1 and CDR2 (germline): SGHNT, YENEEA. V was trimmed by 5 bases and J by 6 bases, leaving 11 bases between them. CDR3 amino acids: CASSRAESEQYF. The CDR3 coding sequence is TGTGCCAGCAGCCGTGCTGAATCCGAGCAGTACTTC.

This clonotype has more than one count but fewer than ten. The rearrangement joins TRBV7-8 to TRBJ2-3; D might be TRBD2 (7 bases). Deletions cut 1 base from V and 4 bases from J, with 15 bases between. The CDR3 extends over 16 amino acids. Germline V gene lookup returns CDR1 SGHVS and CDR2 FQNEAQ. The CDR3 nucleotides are TGTGCCAGCAGCTTAGTTGGGGGGGGGCTGGCAGATACGCAGTATTTT. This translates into CASSLVGGGLADTQYF.

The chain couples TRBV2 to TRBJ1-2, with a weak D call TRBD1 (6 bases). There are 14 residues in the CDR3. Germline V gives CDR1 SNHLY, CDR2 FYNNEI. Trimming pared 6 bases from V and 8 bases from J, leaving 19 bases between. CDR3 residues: CASRNYQQGRGYTF. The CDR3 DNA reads TGTGCCAGCAGGAACTACCAACAGGGTCGGGGCTACACCTTC.

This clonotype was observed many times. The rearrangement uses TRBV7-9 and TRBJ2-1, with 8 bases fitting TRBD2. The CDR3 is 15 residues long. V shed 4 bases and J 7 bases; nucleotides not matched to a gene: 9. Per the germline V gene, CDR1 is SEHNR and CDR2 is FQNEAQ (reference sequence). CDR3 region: CASSSAGTSLNEQFF. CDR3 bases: TGTGCCAGCAGCTCCGCAGGGACTAGTTTGAATGAGCAGTTCTTC. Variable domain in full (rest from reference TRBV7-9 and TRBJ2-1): DTGVSQNPRHKITKRGQNVTFRCDPISEHNRLYWYRQTLGQGPEFLTYFQNEAQLEKSRLLSDRFSAERPKGSFSTLEIQRTEQGDSAMYLCASSSAGTSLNEQFFGPGTRLTVL.

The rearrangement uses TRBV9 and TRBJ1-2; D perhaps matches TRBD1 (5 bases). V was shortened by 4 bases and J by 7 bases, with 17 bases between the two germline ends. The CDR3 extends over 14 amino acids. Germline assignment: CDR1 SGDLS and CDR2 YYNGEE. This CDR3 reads CASSHEGAGGGYTF. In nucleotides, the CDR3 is TGTGCCAGCAGCCACGAAGGGGCAGGCGGTGGCTACACCTTC. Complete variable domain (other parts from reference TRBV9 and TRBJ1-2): DSGVTQTPKHLITATGQRVTLRCSPRSGDLSVYWYQQSLDQGLQFLIQYYNGEERAKGNILERFSAQQFPDLHSELNLSSLELGDSALYFCASSHEGAGGGYTFGSGTRLTVV.

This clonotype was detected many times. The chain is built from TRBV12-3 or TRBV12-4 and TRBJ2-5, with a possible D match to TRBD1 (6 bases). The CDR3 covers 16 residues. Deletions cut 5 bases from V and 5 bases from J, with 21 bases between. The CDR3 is CASSPPGSGTGETQYF. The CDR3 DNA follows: TGTGCCAGCAGTCCCCCGGGGTCAGGAACAGGGGAGACCCAGTACTTC.

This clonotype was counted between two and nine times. CDR3 DNA: TGTGCCAGCAGTATGGGGGGTCAATATGGCTACACCTTC. Translated: CASSMGGQYGYTF. This chain uses TRBV6-5 with TRBJ1-2; tentative D call: TRBD1 (5 bases). Per germline, CDR1 MNHEY and CDR2 SVGAGI. Trimming left V 5 bases short and J 5 bases short, with 12 bases between. This CDR3 has 13 residues.

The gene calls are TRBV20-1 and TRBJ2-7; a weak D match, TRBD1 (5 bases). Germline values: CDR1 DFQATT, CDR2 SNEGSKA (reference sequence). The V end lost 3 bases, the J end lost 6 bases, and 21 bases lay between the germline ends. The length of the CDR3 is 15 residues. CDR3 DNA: TGCAGTGCTAGCCGACAGCGAATCTTTTCTAGCGAGCAGTACTTC. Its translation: CSASRQRIFSSEQYF.

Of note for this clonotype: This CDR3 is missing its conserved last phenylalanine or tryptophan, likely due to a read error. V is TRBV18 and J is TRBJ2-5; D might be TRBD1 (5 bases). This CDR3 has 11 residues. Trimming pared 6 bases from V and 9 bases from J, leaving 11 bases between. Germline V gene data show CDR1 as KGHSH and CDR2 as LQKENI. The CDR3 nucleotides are TGTGCCAGCTCCGCCAGGGTGGCCCAGTACTTA. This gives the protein CASSARVAQYL.

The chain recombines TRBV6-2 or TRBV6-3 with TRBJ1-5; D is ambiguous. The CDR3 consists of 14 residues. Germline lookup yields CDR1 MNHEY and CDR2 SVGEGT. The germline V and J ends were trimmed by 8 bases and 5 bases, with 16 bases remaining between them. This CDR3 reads CASGPRGNYQPQHF. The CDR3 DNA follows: TGTGCCAGCGGGCCCCGGGGAAACTATCAGCCCCAGCATTTT.

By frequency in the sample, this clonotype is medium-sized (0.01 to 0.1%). The CDR3 DNA reads as TGCGCCAGCAGCCAACCGACAGGGGAGGATGAAGCTTTCTTT. Protein product: CASSQPTGEDEAFF. The chain recombines TRBV4-1 with TRBJ1-1; 8 bases agree with TRBD1. The CDR3 is 14 residues long. Germline values: CDR1 MGHRA, CDR2 YSYEKL. Trimming cost V 2 bases and J 7 bases; bases outside gene matches: 6.

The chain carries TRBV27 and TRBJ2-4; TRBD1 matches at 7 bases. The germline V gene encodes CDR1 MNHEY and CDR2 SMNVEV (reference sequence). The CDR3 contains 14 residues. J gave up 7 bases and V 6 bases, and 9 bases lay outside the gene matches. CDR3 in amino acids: CASRAYEGANIQYF. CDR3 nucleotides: TGTGCCAGCAGGGCGTATGAGGGGGCGAACATTCAGTACTTC.

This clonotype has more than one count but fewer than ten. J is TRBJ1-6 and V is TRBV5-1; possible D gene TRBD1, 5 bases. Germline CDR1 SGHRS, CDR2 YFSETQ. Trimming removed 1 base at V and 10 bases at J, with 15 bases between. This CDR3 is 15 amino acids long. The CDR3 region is CASSLSGRERSPLHF. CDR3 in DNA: TGCGCCAGCAGCTTGTCGGGCAGGGAAAGATCACCCCTCCACTTT.

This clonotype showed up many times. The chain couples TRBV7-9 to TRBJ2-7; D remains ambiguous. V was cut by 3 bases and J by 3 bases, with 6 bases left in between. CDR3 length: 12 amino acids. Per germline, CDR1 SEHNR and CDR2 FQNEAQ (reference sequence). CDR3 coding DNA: TGTGCCAGCAGCTTTGACATCTACGAGCAGTACTTC. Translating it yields CASSFDIYEQYF. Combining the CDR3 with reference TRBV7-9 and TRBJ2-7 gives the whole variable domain DTGVSQNPRHKITKRGQNVTFRCDPISEHNRLYWYRQTLGQGPEFLTYFQNEAQLEKSRLLSDRFSAERPKGSFSTLEIQRTEQGDSAMYLCASSFDIYEQYFGPGTRLTVT.

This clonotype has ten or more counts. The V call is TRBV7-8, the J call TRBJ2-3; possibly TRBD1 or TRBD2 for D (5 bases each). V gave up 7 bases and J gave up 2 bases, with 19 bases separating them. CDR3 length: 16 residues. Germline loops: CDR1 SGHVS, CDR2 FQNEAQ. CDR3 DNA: TGTGCCAGCACCCCCTTAGTCGGGGCCCCCACAGATACGCAGTATTTT. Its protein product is CASTPLVGAPTDTQYF.

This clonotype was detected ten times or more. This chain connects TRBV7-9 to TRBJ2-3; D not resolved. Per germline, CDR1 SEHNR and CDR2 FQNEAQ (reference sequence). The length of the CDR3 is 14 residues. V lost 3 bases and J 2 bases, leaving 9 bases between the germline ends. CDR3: CASSLSSSTDTQYF. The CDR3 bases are TGTGCCAGCAGCTTGAGCTCTTCCACAGATACGCAGTATTTT.